Shown below are 8 T cell receptor beta chains from a single sample sequenced in a study of shared clonotypes between healthy human individuals. Some clones are missing from TCRdb's copy, which holds only in-frame ones; the method was immunoSEQ multiplex PCR. The sample contains approximately 640,000 clones, about 90% of which appear only once. Sequencing used memory CD8+ T cells from PBMCs. Subset here: CD45RO+ cells pooled with CCR7-negative TemRA cells. These receptor sequences come from a man between 18 and 35 years old in good health. Some clones in this sample may be carry-over from other donors' samples.

The chain couples TRBV2 to TRBJ2-2; D is ambiguous. Germline lookup yields CDR1 SNHLY and CDR2 FYNNEI. This CDR3 contains 15 residues. Trimming took 3 bases from V and 2 from J, leaving 10 bases between them. CDR3 residues: CASSDRVINTGELFF. CDR3 nucleotides: TGTGCCAGCAGTGATCGGGTGATTAACACCGGGGAGCTGTTTTTT.

This clone has a single count. The chain links TRBV7-9 to TRBJ2-6; D is unresolved. The ends were cut back, 4 bases at V and 0 bases at J, with 1 base in the middle. Germline loops: CDR1 SEHNR, CDR2 FQNEAQ (reference sequence). The CDR3 runs 13 residues. The CDR3, as DNA: TGTGCCAGCAGCTACTCTGGGGCCAACGTCCTGACTTTC. It codes for CASSYSGANVLTF.

The chain has TRBV25-1 and TRBJ1-1, with D unclear. CDR1 and CDR2 from the germline V gene are MGHDK and SYGVNS. The CDR3 spans 13 residues. V lost 4 bases to trimming and J lost 4 bases, with 10 bases between them. The CDR3 region has the DNA TGTGCCAGCAGTGTCGGGAGGGCCACTGAAGCTTTCTTT. It translates to CASSVGRATEAFF.

The chain employs TRBV11-2 and TRBJ2-3, with 8 bases identical to TRBD1. The length of the CDR3 is 16 residues. CDR1 and CDR2 (germline): SGHAT, FQNNGV. V shed 4 bases, J shed 5 bases, and the junction held 11 bases outside the gene matches. The CDR3 loop is CASSSGTGHAGDTQYF. CDR3 in DNA: TGTGCCAGCAGCTCCGGGACAGGACATGCTGGAGATACGCAGTATTTT.

This chain joins TRBV5-1 and TRBJ2-2; 8 nucleotides match TRBD2. V lost 5 bases to trimming and J lost 0 bases; unmatched junction nucleotides: 3. The germline V gene encodes CDR1 SGHRS and CDR2 YFSETQ. The CDR3 spans 15 residues. CDR3 sequence reads: CASRYSGANTGELFF. In DNA form, the CDR3 reads TGCGCCAGCAGGTATAGCGGGGCGAACACCGGGGAGCTGTTTTTT.

The chain uses TRBV7-9 and TRBJ2-2, with D unclear. V was pared by 5 bases and J by 6 bases, with 16 bases between. The CDR3 is 15 residues long. Germline V gene sequence: CDR1 SEHNR, CDR2 FQNEAQ (reference sequence). The DNA for the CDR3 is TGTGCCAGCAGCCCCTTGGGGTTTGATTCCGGGGAGCTGTTTTTT. Its protein product is CASSPLGFDSGELFF.

The chain carries TRBV7-8 and TRBJ1-2; D is perhaps TRBD1 (6 bases). The CDR3 covers 17 residues. Germline CDR1 SGHVS, CDR2 FQNEAQ. V shed 5 bases and J shed 4 bases, with 23 bases lying between them. CDR3 sequence: CASSGEPRGRGLYGYTF. In DNA, the CDR3 is TGTGCCAGCAGCGGCGAGCCGAGGGGCAGGGGCCTCTATGGCTACACCTTC.

V is TRBV5-6 and J is TRBJ1-1; D is uncertain. The CDR3 is 15 amino acids. Trimming cost V 3 bases and J 6 bases, with 18 bases left between them. Germline-derived CDR1 and CDR2 are SGHDT and YYEEEE. CDR3 region: CASSSLRSLPPEAFF. The CDR3 DNA is TGTGCCAGCAGCTCCCTTCGCTCCCTACCACCTGAAGCTTTCTTT.